These T cell receptor beta chains were read from a single sample in a study of T cells in Graves' hyperthyroidism and ophthalmopathy. TCRdb independently ran MiXCR on the multiplex PCR reads; one entry per CDR3 protein. There are about 500,000 distinct CDR3 sequences in the sample; approximately 16% occur only once, and over 25% lies in the top ten. The sequenced sample was blood. These receptor sequences come from a woman aged 25 to 45 with Graves' ophthalmopathy. Both conserved end residues are part of each CDR3. D genes are given only for firm matches. Clone sizes are given selectively: once, few, many, or a class where the clone is expanded.

TRBV10-3,TRBD1,few,TRBJ2-2,CAISDSGTGGSGELFF,TGTGCCATCAGTGATTCCGGGACAGGGGGCTCCGGGGAGCTGTTTTTT
TRBV7-9,NA,NA,TRBJ2-1,CASSMGSREQFF,TGTGCCAGCAGTATGGGGTCCAGGGAGCAGTTCTTC
TRBV11-2,NA,few,TRBJ2-6,CASSLDFLVSGANVLTF,TGTGCCAGCAGCTTAGACTTCCTGGTCTCTGGGGCCAACGTCCTGACTTTC
TRBV6-2/TRBV6-3,TRBD2,few,TRBJ2-3,CASSYQPGGGSADTQYF,TGTGCCAGCAGTTATCAGCCCGGAGGCGGGAGTGCAGATACGCAGTATTTT
TRBV28,TRBD2,many,TRBJ2-2,CASSSGLAEYTGELFF,TGTGCCAGCAGCTCGGGACTAGCGGAGTACACCGGGGAGCTGTTTTTT
TRBV5-5,TRBD1,many,TRBJ2-7,CASSLVVRTGAVEQYF,TGTGCCAGCAGCTTGGTAGTGCGGACAGGGGCGGTCGAGCAGTACTTC
TRBV30,NA,many,TRBJ2-3,CVIGDTQYF,TGTGTTATTGGAGATACGCAGTATTTT
TRBV30,TRBD1,many,TRBJ2-5,CAWGGQGQETQYF,TGTGCCTGGGGGGGACAGGGACAAGAGACCCAGTACTTC
TRBV14,NA,many,TRBJ1-2,CASSATDNYGYTF,TGTGCCAGCAGCGCGACGGATAACTATGGCTACACCTTC
TRBV20-1,TRBD2,many,TRBJ2-1,CSANRPRTSGLMHEQFF,TGCAGTGCTAACCGACCGCGGACTAGCGGGCTTATGCATGAGCAGTTCTTC
TRBV5-1,NA,once,TRBJ1-1,CASSLRRGPTFF,TGCGCCAGCAGCTTGCGCCGAGGTCCAACTTTCTTT
TRBV29-1,TRBD2,many,TRBJ2-5,CSSGLAGETQYF,TGCAGCAGCGGACTAGCGGGGGAGACCCAGTACTTC
TRBV11-1,TRBD2,NA,TRBJ2-5,CASSPIGTTKETQYF,TGTGCCAGCAGCCCTATCGGGACTACTAAAGAGACCCAGTACTTC
TRBV30,TRBD1,many,TRBJ1-5,CAWTPGQGVGQPQHF,TGTGCCTGGACCCCCGGACAGGGGGTAGGTCAGCCCCAGCATTTT
TRBV20-1,NA,NA,TRBJ2-7,CSATGPGSPYEQYF,TGCAGTGCTACCGGACCCGGGAGCCCCTACGAGCAGTACTTC
TRBV7-9,NA,few,TRBJ1-1,CASSPIQGYMNTEAFF,TGTGCCAGCAGCCCAATCCAGGGCTATATGAACACTGAAGCTTTCTTT
TRBV29-1,NA,NA,TRBJ2-3,CSGRIFTDTQYF,TGCAGCGGACGGATCTTCACAGATACGCAGTATTTT
TRBV6-2/TRBV6-3,TRBD1,NA,TRBJ1-2,CAGTRSPTGAGYGYTF,TGTGCCGGCACCCGGAGTCCGACAGGGGCCGGCTATGGCTACACCTTC